What follows are 4 T cell receptor beta chains derived from one specimen sequenced in a study of cytomegalovirus exposure and HLA in healthy donors (dated by TCRdb to 2016 to 2017). The protocol used for the library was the immunoSEQ multiplex PCR assay. For the multiplex PCR, a mixture combining 60 forward primers for TCR Vbeta segments and 13 reverse primers for TCR Jbeta segments was used. This is the immuneACCESS table as TCRdb keeps it, with only in-frame sequences that have V and J called. A part of the clones is gone; compared with another copy, unresolved V genes explain less than half, and the rest is unexplained. The sample table lists under 300,000 clones, under 80% of them with a count of one. Approximately 2.3% of the sample is taken by the ten largest. Sequencing used PBMCs. Every receptor here comes from a female donor in good health and CMV-seronegative.

The rearrangement joins TRBV10-1 to TRBJ1-1; tentative D call: TRBD1 (5 bases). V lost 4 bases and J lost 5, with 14 bases in between. This CDR3 has 14 residues. CDR1 and CDR2 from the germline V gene are WNHNN and SYGVQD (reference sequence). The CDR3 region is CASSALGAQTEAFF. The CDR3 DNA follows: TGCGCCAGCAGTGCTCTTGGGGCGCAAACTGAAGCTTTCTTT.

This sequence joins TRBV5-1 and TRBJ2-3, with TRBD2 matching 13 bases. From germline, CDR1 is SGHRS and CDR2 YFSETQ. The CDR3 is 17 amino acids. V lost 3 bases to trimming and J lost 4 bases; unmatched junction nucleotides: 8. The CDR3 DNA reads TGCGCCAGCAGCTCCAAGACTAGCGGGAGGTCCGCAGATACGCAGTATTTT. As protein: CASSSKTSGRSADTQYF.

The table lists this clone with a count of one. The rearrangement joins TRBV30 to TRBJ1-3; TRBD1 agrees at 7 bases. The CDR3 has 12 residues. V lost 5 bases and J lost 2; bases outside the gene matches: 0. Germline CDR1 reads GTSNPN; CDR2 reads SVGIG (reference sequence). The CDR3 nucleotides read TGTGCCTGGGACAGGGCTGGAAACACCATATATTTT. Amino acids: CAWDRAGNTIYF.

The chain carries TRBV27 and TRBJ2-5, with D unclear. The J call is doubtful: the DNA matches TRBJ2-7 better. The CDR3 spans 14 residues. Germline CDR1 and CDR2: MNHEY and SMNVEV (reference sequence). The CDR3 nucleotides are TGTGCCAGCAGTTCCCCCTTCGAGTCCTACGAGCAGTACTTC. It codes for CASSSPFESYEQYF.